A selection of T cell receptor beta chains follows, all from one sample in a study of brain T cells in children with intractable seizures. Libraries were prepared by immunoSEQ multiplex PCR; TCRdb keeps only in-frame clonotypes and omits some of them. The sample yields about 340,000 clones, about 94% seen once. This sample comprised peripheral blood, obtained around 5 months after surgery. The receptor set was obtained from a boy under three years old with tuberous sclerosis and intractable seizures. The CDR3 runs from the conserved cysteine through the conserved F or W. A D gene is named only where the DNA matches it firmly. Size values are once, few and many counts, or a class for expanded clones, and some rows have none.

j_call d_call clone_size v_call cdr3_aa cdr3_nt
TRBJ2-1 - - TRBV5-1 CASSLGTEQFF TGCGCCAGCAGCTTGGGGACGGAGCAGTTCTTC
TRBJ1-6 TRBD1 - TRBV7-9 CASSSSDRGLHSPLHF TGTGCCAGCAGCTCCTCGGACAGGGGGCTACATTCACCCCTCCACTTT
TRBJ1-1 - - TRBV6-5 CASSLTGRMNTEAFF TGTGCCAGCAGTTTGACGGGACGGATGAACACTGAAGCTTTCTTT
TRBJ2-5 - - TRBV28 CASSLSSRLGTQYF TGTGCCAGCAGTTTAAGTTCCAGACTTGGGACCCAGTACTTC
TRBJ2-3 TRBD1 - TRBV2 CARGGTGDTDTQYF TGTGCCAGGGGGGGGACAGGGGACACAGATACGCAGTATTTT
TRBJ1-5 - - TRBV19 CASSIRSGGNQPQHF TGTGCCAGTAGTATAAGGTCGGGGGGAAATCAGCCCCAGCATTTT
TRBJ1-4 TRBD1 - TRBV9 CASSRDRGEEKLFF TGTGCCAGCAGCAGGGACAGGGGAGAGGAAAAACTGTTTTTT
TRBJ1-5 - - TRBV28 CASSPSGKRKPQHF TGTGCCAGCAGTCCTTCTGGGAAGAGGAAGCCCCAGCATTTT
TRBJ2-7 - - TRBV5-8 CASSLRSRANEQYF TGTGCCAGCAGCTTGAGGTCCAGGGCGAACGAGCAGTACTTC
TRBJ2-1 TRBD2 - TRBV3-1/TRBV3-2 CASSNGLAGGNEQFF TGTGCCAGCAGCAATGGACTAGCGGGGGGAAATGAGCAGTTCTTC
TRBJ2-3 TRBD2 - TRBV7-9 CASSSTSGTSPTDTQYF TGTGCCAGCAGCTCGACTAGCGGCACAAGCCCCACAGATACGCAGTATTTT
TRBJ1-5 - - TRBV12-3/TRBV12-4 CASSPRGEQPQHF TGTGCCAGCAGCCCGAGGGGGGAACAGCCCCAGCATTTT
TRBJ1-4 - - TRBV5-1 CASSVDRVNEKLFF TGCGCCAGCAGCGTGGACAGAGTTAATGAAAAACTGTTTTTT
TRBJ1-6 TRBD1 - TRBV2 CASSERTGRLGNSPLHF TGTGCCAGCAGTGAAAGGACAGGGAGACTGGGAAATTCACCCCTCCACTTT
TRBJ1-2 - - TRBV5-6 CASSLSGGVWDYGYTF TGTGCCAGCAGCTTGTCCGGGGGTGTGTGGGACTATGGCTACACCTTC
TRBJ2-7 - once TRBV12-3/TRBV12-4 CASSLRQIYEQYF TGTGCCAGCAGCTTGCGACAGATCTACGAGCAGTACTTC
TRBJ2-3 - - TRBV13 CASSLDGTSSTDTQYF TGTGCCAGCAGCTTGGACGGGACAAGTAGCACAGATACGCAGTATTTT
TRBJ1-2 - - TRBV27 CASSSRTDNYGYTF TGTGCCAGCAGTTCCAGGACGGATAACTATGGCTACACCTTC
TRBJ1-3 - few TRBV1 CTSSQQPFGLSNTIYF TGCACCAGCAGCCAGCAGCCCTTTGGGCTCTCAAACACCATATATTTT
TRBJ1-1 - - TRBV9 CASSVVGGGEAFF TGTGCCAGCAGCGTAGTAGGAGGGGGTGAAGCTTTCTTT
TRBJ2-7 - - TRBV19 CASKAGNDPRYEQYF TGTGCCAGTAAGGCGGGCAACGACCCGCGCTACGAGCAGTACTTC
TRBJ2-5 - - TRBV15 CATSTPGLEETQYF TGTGCCACCAGCACGCCGGGACTTGAAGAGACCCAGTACTTC
TRBJ1-5 - - TRBV25-1 CASSAGWGQPQHF TGTGCCAGCAGTGCTGGTTGGGGTCAGCCCCAGCATTTT
TRBJ2-5 - once TRBV5-6 CASSPGREETQYF TGTGCCAGCAGCCCCGGCAGGGAAGAGACCCAGTACTTC
TRBJ2-7 TRBD2 - TRBV11-1 CASSLLAGSTYEQYF TGTGCCAGCAGCTTATTAGCGGGGAGCACCTACGAGCAGTACTTC
TRBJ2-1 TRBD2 - TRBV9 CASSVGSGGTRNEQFF TGTGCCAGCAGCGTAGGGAGCGGGGGCACCCGGAATGAGCAGTTCTTC
TRBJ2-7 - - TRBV30 CAWSVYAEQYF TGTGCCTGGAGTGTATATGCCGAGCAGTACTTC
TRBJ2-3 - - TRBV5-1 CASSLAGRDVDTQYF TGCGCCAGCAGCTTGGCCGGGCGGGACGTAGATACGCAGTATTTT
TRBJ2-5 - - TRBV20-1 CSASDWEVGQETQYF TGCAGTGCTAGTGACTGGGAGGTAGGACAAGAGACCCAGTACTTC
TRBJ1-6 TRBD1 - TRBV27 CASSITGVDGNSPLHF TGTGCCAGCAGTATCACAGGGGTCGATGGAAATTCACCCCTCCACTTT
TRBJ2-2 - - TRBV2 CASRVAANTGELFF TGTGCCAGCAGGGTAGCGGCGAACACCGGGGAGCTGTTTTTT
TRBJ2-3 - - TRBV9 CASTRDGYSTDTQYF TGTGCCAGCACCCGGGACGGCTATAGCACAGATACGCAGTATTTT
TRBJ2-7 TRBD1 - TRBV7-6 CASSGPGQGDYEQYF TGTGCCAGCAGTGGTCCGGGACAGGGAGACTACGAGCAGTACTTC
TRBJ2-5 - - TRBV30 CAWSVAGMWRETQYF TGTGCCTGGAGTGTCGCGGGGATGTGGCGAGAGACCCAGTACTTC
TRBJ2-3 - - TRBV5-1 CASSLWASDTQYF TGCGCCAGCAGCTTGTGGGCATCCGATACGCAGTATTTT
TRBJ1-6 - - TRBV5-1 CASSLEGEFGSPLHF TGCGCCAGCAGTTTGGAAGGGGAGTTTGGCTCACCCCTCCACTTT
TRBJ1-6 - - TRBV12-3/TRBV12-4 CASRGRGNSPLHF TGTGCCAGCCGAGGCAGGGGCAATTCACCCCTCCACTTT
TRBJ2-3 - - TRBV27 CASSFEGDTQYF TGTGCCAGCAGTTTTGAGGGGGATACGCAGTATTTT
TRBJ1-2 - - TRBV12-3/TRBV12-4 CASRTINYGYTF TGTGCCAGCAGAACCATAAACTATGGCTACACCTTC
TRBJ2-2 - - TRBV29-1 CSVGLLLTGELFF TGCAGCGTTGGCCTACTACTCACCGGGGAGCTGTTTTTT
TRBJ2-7 TRBD1 - TRBV19 CASRAPGQTDEQYF TGTGCCAGTAGGGCTCCGGGACAGACGGACGAGCAGTACTTC
TRBJ2-1 - - TRBV12-3/TRBV12-4 CASRGTYNEQFF TGTGCCAGCAGGGGGACCTACAATGAGCAGTTCTTC
TRBJ2-5 TRBD1 - TRBV10-3 CAISGDRRETQYF TGTGCCATCAGTGGGGACAGGAGAGAGACCCAGTACTTC
TRBJ1-6 TRBD1 - TRBV29-1 CSAKDRASPLHF TGCAGCGCTAAGGACAGGGCGTCACCCCTCCACTTT
TRBJ2-7 TRBD2 - TRBV27 CASSPSSGNWNSYEQYF TGTGCCAGCAGTCCATCTAGCGGGAATTGGAACTCCTACGAGCAGTACTTC
TRBJ2-2 TRBD1 - TRBV5-1 CASSPGGTGELFF TGCGCCAGCAGCCCAGGGGGCACCGGGGAGCTGTTTTTT
TRBJ1-5 - - TRBV19 CASSRSRDQPQHF TGTGCCAGTAGTAGATCAAGGGATCAGCCCCAGCATTTT
TRBJ1-1 TRBD1 few TRBV7-9 CASSQGQPEAFF TGTGCCAGCAGCCAGGGACAGCCCGAAGCTTTCTTT
TRBJ2-7 TRBD1 - TRBV9 CASSIMGQGGEQYF TGTGCCAGCAGCATCATGGGACAGGGGGGAGAGCAGTACTTC
TRBJ2-1 TRBD2 - TRBV4-1 CASSQGLAGYNEQFF TGCGCCAGCAGCCAAGGGCTAGCGGGTTACAATGAGCAGTTCTTC
TRBJ1-3 - - TRBV25-1 CASSEYGGGNTIYF TGTGCCAGCAGTGAATACGGAGGTGGAAACACCATATATTTT
TRBJ1-1 - - TRBV14 CASSREWGTEAFF TGTGCCAGCAGCCGGGAGTGGGGCACTGAAGCTTTCTTT
TRBJ2-1 - - TRBV5-1 CASSLRDLSSYNEQFF TGCGCCAGCAGCTTGCGGGACTTGAGCTCCTACAATGAGCAGTTCTTC
TRBJ1-2 - - TRBV27 CASSEYRAGGYTF TGTGCCAGCAGTGAGTACAGGGCGGGCGGCTACACCTTC
TRBJ1-3 TRBD1 - TRBV25-1 CASSGGQKSSGNTIYF TGTGCCAGCAGTGGGGGACAGAAGAGCTCTGGAAACACCATATATTTT
TRBJ1-1 - - TRBV10-2 CASTQGYTEAFF TGCGCCAGCACCCAGGGTTACACTGAAGCTTTCTTT
TRBJ1-5 - - TRBV6-5 CASSYSNSEGQPQHF TGTGCCAGCAGTTACTCGAATAGTGAGGGTCAGCCCCAGCATTTT